The T cell receptor beta chain under discussion was sequenced for a study of shared clonotypes between healthy human individuals. Study-level results: Clonotype sharing across donors was expected to vary with sequencing depth.

An approximately 210 ng quantity of DNA, 25,000 to 35,000 T cell genomes, went into the sorted-subset replicate PCRs. Here immunoSEQ multiplex PCR was the method, and the copy in TCRdb shows in-frame clones only, minus some. Of 2,500,000 or so clones listed, 92% are singletons. About this clone itself: What it binds is not known.

Nashville, Tennessee was home to all donors, who were Caucasian adults. Germline CDR1 reads LNHDA; CDR2 reads SQIVND (reference sequence). This CDR3 is built from 13 residues. The V gene lost 4 bases and the J gene lost 7 bases, with 11 bases spanning the gap. Sequencing was carried out using naive CD4+ T cells from PBMCs. Subset described: CD45RA+ positively selected. V usage is TRBV19 and J usage is TRBJ2-1, with a possible D match to TRBD2 (6 bases). The clonotype comes from a man aged 18-30 years in good health. Some clones in this sample may be carry-over from other donors' samples. This CDR3 reads CASSRTIWNEQFF. In DNA, the CDR3 is TGTGCCAGTAGTAGGACTATTTGGAATGAGCAGTTCTTC.